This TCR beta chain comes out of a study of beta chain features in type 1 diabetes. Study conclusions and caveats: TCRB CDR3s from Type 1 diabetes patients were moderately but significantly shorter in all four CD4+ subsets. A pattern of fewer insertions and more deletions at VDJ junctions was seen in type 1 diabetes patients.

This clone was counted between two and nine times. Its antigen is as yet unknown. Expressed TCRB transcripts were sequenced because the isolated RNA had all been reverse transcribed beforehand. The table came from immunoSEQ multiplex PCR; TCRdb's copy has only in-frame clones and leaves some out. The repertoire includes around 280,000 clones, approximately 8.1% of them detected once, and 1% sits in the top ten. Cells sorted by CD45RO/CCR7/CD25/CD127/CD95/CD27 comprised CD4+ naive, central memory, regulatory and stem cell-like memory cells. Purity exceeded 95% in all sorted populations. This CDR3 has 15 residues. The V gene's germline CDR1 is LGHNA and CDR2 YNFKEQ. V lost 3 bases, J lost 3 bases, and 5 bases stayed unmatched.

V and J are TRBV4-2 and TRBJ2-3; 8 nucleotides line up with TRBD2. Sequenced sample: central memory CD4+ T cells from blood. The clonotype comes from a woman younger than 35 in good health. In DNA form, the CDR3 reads TGTGCCAGCAGCCACGGGGGGGCATTAACAGATACGCAGTATTTT. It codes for CASSHGGALTDTQYF.